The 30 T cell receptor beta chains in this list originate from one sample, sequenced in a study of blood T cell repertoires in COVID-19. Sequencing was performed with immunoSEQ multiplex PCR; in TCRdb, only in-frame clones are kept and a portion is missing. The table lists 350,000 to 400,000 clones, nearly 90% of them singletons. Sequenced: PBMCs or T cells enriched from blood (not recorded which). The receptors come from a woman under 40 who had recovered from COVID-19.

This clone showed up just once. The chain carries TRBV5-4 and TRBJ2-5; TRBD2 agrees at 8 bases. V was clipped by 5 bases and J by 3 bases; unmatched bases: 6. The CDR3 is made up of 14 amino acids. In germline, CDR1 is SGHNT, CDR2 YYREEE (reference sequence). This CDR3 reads CASSDGTREETQYF. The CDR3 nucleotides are TGTGCCAGCAGTGACGGGACTAGGGAAGAGACCCAGTACTTC.

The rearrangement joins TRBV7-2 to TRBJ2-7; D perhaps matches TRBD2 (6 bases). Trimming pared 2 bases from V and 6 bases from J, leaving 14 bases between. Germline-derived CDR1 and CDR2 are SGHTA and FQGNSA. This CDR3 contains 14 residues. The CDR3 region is CASSLIGTEGEQYF. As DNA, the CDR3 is TGTGCCAGCAGCTTAATCGGGACGGAGGGCGAGCAGTACTTC.

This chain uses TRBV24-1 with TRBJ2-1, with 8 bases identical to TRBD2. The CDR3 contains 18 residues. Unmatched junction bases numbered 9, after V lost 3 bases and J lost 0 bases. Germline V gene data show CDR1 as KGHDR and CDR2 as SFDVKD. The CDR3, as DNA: TGTGCCACCAGTGATCCCTCCCCTACTAGCGGCTCCTACAATGAGCAGTTCTTC. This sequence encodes CATSDPSPTSGSYNEQFF.

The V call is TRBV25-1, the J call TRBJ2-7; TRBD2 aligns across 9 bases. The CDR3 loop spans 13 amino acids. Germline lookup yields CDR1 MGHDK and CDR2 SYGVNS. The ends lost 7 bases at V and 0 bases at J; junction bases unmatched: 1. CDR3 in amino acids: CASTAGGSYEQYF. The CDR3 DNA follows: TGTGCCAGCACAGCGGGAGGCTCCTACGAGCAGTACTTC.

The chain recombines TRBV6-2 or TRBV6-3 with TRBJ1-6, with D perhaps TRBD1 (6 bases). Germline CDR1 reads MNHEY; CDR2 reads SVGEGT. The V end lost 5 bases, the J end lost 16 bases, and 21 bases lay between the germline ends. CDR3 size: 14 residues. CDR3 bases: TGTGCCAGCAGTCAGGGGCCGACTCATTTAGGTCTCCACTTT. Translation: CASSQGPTHLGLHF.

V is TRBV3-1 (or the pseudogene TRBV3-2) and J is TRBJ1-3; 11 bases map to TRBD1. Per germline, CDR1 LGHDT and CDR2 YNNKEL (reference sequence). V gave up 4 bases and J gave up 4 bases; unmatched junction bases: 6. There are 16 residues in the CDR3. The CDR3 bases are TGTGCCAGCAGCCCCCGCGGACAGGGGGCAGGAAACACCATATATTTT. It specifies CASSPRGQGAGNTIYF.

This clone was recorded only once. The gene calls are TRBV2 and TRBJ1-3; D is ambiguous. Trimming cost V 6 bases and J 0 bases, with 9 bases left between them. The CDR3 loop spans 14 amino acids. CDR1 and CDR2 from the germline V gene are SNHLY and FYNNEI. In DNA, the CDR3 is TGTGCCAGCAGGCAACAGATCTCTGGAAACACCATATATTTT. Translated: CASRQQISGNTIYF. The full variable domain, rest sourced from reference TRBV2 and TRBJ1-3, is EPEVTQTPSHQVTQMGQEVILRCVPISNHLYFYWYRQILGQKVEFLVSFYNNEISEKSEIFDDQFSVERPDGSNFTLKIRSTKLEDSAMYFCASRQQISGNTIYFGEGSWLTVV.

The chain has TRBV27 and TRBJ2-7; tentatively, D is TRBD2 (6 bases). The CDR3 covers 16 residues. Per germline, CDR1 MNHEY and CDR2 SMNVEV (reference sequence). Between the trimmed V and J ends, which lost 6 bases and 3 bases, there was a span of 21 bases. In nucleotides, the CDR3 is TGTGCCAGCAGGAATAGAGCGAGCGGGTTTTTCTACGAGCAGTACTTC. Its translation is CASRNRASGFFYEQYF.

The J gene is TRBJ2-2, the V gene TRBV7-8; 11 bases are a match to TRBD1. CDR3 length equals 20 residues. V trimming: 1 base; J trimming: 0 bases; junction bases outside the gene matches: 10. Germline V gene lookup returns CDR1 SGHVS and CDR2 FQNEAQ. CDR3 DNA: TGTGCCAGCAGCTTAGGGGTTCGGACAGGGGGCCTTTCGAACACCGGGGAGCTGTTTTTT. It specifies CASSLGVRTGGLSNTGELFF.

The CDR3 sequence is CASSSLTGQNSYNEQFF. CDR3 bases: TGTGCCAGCAGCTCGCTTACTGGACAGAATTCCTACAATGAGCAGTTCTTC. V is TRBV7-9 and J is TRBJ2-1; D is possibly TRBD1 (6 bases). The CDR3 is made up of 17 amino acids. Trimming pared 4 bases from V and 1 base from J, leaving 17 bases between. CDR1 is SEHNR, CDR2 FQNEAQ, per germline (reference sequence).

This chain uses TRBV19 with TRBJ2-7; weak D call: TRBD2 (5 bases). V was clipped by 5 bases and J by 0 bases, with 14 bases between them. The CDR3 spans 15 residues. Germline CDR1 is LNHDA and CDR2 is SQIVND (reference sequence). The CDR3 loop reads CASSFRGFSSYEQYF. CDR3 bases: TGTGCCAGTAGTTTCCGGGGTTTTAGCTCCTACGAGCAGTACTTC.

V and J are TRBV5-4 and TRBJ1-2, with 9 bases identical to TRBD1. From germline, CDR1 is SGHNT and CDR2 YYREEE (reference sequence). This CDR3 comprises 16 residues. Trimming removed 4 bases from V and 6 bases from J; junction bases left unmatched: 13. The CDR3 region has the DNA TGTGCCAGCAGCACCGCTTTACAGGGGGCGAGTAATGGCTACACCTTC. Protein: CASSTALQGASNGYTF.

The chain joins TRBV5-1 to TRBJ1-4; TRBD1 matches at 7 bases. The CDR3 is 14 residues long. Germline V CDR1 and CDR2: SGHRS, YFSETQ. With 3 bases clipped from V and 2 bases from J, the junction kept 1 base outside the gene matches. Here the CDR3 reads CASSSRGTNEKLFF. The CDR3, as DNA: TGCGCCAGCAGCTCCAGGGGGACTAATGAAAAACTGTTTTTT.

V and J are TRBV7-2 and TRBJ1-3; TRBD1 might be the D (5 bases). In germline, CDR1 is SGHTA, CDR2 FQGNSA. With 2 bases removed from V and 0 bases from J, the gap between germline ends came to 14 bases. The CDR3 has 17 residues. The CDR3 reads CASSLLAGPDSGNTIYF. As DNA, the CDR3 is TGTGCCAGCAGCTTACTCGCAGGGCCGGACTCTGGAAACACCATATATTTT.

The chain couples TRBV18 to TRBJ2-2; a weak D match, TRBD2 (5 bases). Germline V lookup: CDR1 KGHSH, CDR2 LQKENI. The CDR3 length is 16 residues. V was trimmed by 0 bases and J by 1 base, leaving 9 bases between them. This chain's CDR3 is CASSPPSGGNTGELFF. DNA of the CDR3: TGTGCCAGCTCACCACCTTCCGGAGGGAACACCGGGGAGCTGTTTTTT.

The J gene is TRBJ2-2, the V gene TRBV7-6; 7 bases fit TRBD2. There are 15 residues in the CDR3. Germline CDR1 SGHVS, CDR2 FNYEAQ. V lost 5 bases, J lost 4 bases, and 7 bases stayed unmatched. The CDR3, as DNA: TGTGCCAGCAGCCGAAGACTAGCTACCACCGGGGAGCTGTTTTTT. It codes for CASSRRLATTGELFF. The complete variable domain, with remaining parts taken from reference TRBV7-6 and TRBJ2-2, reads GAGVSQSPRYKVTKRGQDVALRCDPISGHVSLYWYRQALGQGPEFLTYFNYEAQQDKSGLPNDRFSAERPEGSISTLTIQRTEQRDSAMYRCASSRRLATTGELFFGEGSRLTVL.

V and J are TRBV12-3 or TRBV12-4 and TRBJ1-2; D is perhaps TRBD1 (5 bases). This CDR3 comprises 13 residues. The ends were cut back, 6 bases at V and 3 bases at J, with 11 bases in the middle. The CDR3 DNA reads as TGTGCCAGCAGACCTGACAGCTACTATGGCTACACCTTC. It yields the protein CASRPDSYYGYTF.

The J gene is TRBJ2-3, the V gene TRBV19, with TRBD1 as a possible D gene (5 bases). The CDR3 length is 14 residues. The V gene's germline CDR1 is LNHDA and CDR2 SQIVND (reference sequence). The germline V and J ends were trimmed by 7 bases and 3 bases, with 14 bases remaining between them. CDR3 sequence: CASNPREETDTQYF. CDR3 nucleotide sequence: TGTGCCAGTAACCCCAGGGAAGAGACAGATACGCAGTATTTT.

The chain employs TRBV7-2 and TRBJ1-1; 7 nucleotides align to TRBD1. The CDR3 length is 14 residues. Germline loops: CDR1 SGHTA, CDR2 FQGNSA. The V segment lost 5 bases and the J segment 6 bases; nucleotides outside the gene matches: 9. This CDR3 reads CASSLRQGRAEAFF. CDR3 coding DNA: TGTGCCAGCAGCCTACGACAGGGTAGGGCTGAAGCTTTCTTT.

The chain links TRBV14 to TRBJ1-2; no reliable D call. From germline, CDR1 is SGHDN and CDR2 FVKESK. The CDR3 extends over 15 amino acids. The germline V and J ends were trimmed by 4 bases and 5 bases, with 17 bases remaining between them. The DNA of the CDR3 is TGTGCCAGCAGCCCTACGGGTCCAGCTAGGTATGGCTACACCTTC. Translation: CASSPTGPARYGYTF.

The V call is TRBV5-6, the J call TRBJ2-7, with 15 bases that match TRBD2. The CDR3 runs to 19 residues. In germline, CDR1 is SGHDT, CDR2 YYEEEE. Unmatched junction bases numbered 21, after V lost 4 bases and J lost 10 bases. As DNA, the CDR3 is TGTGCCAGCAGCCCTCCCGGGACTAGCGGGAGGAAGCTAACCACCCCTCAGTACTTC. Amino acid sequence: CASSPPGTSGRKLTTPQYF.

The CDR3 DNA reads as TGTGCCAGCAGCTCAGAAAGGAGCTCCTATAATTCACCCCTCCACTTT. Its translation: CASSSERSSYNSPLHF. This sequence joins TRBV6-2 or TRBV6-3 and TRBJ1-6; no definite D call. Germline V lookup: CDR1 MNHEY, CDR2 SVGEGT. CDR3 length: 16 residues. V lost 6 bases to trimming and J lost 0 bases, with 12 bases between them.

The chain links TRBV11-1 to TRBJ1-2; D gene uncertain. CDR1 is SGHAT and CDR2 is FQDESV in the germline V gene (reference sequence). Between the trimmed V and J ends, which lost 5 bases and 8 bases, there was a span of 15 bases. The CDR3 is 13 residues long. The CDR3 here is CASSPSSGSGYTF. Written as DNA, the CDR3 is TGTGCCAGCAGCCCCTCGTCGGGGAGCGGCTACACCTTC.

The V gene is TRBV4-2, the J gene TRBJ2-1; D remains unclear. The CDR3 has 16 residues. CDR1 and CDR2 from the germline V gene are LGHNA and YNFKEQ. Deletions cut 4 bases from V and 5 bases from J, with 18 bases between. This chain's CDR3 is CASSPVGLGKDNEQFF. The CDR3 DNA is TGTGCCAGCAGCCCGGTCGGTCTAGGCAAGGACAATGAGCAGTTCTTC.

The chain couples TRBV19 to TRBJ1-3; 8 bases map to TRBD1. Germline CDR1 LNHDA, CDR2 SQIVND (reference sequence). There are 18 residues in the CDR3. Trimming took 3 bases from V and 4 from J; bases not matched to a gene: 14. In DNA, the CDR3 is TGTGCCAGTAGTATTTTGCTCGCCGGGACAGGTTCGGGAAACACCATATATTTT. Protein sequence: CASSILLAGTGSGNTIYF.

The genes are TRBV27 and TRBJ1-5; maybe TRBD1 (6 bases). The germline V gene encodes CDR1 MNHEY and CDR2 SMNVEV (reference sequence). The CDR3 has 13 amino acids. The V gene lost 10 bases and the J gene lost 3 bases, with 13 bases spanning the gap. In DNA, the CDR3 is TGTGCCACCCGGGACAACCTCAATCAGCCCCAGCATTTT. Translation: CATRDNLNQPQHF.

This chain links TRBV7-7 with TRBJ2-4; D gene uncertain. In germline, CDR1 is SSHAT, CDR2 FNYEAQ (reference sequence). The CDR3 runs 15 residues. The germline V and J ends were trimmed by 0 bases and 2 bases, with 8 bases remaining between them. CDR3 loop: CASSLAEEPKNIQYF. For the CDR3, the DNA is TGTGCCAGCAGCTTAGCTGAGGAACCCAAAAACATTCAGTACTTC.

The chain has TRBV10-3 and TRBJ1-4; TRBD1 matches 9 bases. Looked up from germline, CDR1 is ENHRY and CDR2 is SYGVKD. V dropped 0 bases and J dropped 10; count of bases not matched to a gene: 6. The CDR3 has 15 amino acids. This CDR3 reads CAISESTGGQGKLFF. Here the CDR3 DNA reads TGTGCCATCAGTGAGTCGACAGGGGGTCAGGGAAAACTGTTTTTT.

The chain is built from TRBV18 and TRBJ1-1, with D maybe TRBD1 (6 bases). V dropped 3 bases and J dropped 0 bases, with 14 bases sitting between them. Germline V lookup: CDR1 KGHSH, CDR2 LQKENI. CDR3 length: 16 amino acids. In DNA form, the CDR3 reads TGTGCCAGCTCACCCCGGGACACGCTTTTGAACACTGAAGCTTTCTTT. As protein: CASSPRDTLLNTEAFF.

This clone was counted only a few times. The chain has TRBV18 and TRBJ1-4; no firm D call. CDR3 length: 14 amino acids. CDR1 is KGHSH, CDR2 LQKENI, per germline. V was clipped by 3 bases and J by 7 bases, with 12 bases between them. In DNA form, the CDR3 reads TGTGCCAGCTCACCCCGGAGACTCGGTGAAAAACTGTTTTTT. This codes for CASSPRRLGEKLFF.